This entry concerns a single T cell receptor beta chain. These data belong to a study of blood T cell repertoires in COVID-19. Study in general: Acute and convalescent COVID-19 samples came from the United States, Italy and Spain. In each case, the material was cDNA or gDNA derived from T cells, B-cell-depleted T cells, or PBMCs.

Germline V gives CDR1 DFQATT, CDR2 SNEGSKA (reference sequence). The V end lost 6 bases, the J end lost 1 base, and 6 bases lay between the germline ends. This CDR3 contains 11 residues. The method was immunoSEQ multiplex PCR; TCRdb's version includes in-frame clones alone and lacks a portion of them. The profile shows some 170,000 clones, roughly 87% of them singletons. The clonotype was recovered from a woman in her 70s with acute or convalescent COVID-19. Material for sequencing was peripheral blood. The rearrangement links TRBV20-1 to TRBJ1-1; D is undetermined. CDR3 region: CSARSNTEAFF. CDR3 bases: TGCAGTGCCAGGTCGAACACTGAAGCTTTCTTT.